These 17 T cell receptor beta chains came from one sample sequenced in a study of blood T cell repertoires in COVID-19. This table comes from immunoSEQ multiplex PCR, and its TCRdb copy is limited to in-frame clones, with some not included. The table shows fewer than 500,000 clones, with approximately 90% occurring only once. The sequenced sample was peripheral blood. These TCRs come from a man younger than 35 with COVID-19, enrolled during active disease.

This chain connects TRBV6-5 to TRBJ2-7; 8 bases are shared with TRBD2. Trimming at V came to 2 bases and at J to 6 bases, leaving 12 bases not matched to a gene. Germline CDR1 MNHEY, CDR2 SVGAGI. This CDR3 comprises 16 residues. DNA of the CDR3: TGTGCCAGCAGTTACGTACGGGCGGGGGGATTAAGCGAGCAGTACTTC. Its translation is CASSYVRAGGLSEQYF.

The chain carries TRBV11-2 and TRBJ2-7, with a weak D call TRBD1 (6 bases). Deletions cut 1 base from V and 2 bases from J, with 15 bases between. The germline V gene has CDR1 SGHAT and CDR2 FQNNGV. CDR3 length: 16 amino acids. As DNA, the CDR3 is TGTGCCAGCAGCTTAGGACAACAGGGTTGGGCCTACGAGCAGTACTTC. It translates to CASSLGQQGWAYEQYF.

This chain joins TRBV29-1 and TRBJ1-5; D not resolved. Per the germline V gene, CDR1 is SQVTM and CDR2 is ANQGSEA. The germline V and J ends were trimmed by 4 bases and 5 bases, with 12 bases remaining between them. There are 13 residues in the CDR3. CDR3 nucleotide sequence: TGCAGCGTTGCGGGAGGGTGGGATCAGCCCCAGCATTTT. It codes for CSVAGGWDQPQHF.

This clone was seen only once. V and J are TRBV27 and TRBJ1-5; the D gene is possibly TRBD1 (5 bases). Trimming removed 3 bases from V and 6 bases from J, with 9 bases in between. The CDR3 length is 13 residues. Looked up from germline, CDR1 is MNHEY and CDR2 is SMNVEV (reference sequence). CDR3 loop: CASSFSGFQPQHF. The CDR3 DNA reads TGTGCCAGCAGTTTCTCAGGGTTTCAGCCCCAGCATTTT.

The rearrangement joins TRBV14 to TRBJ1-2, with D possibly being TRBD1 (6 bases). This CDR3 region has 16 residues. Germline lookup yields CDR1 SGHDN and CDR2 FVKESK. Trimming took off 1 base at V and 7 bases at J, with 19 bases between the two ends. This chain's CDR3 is CASSQVAPAGAPGYTF. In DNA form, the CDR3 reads TGTGCCAGCAGCCAAGTCGCGCCGGCGGGGGCGCCTGGCTACACCTTC.

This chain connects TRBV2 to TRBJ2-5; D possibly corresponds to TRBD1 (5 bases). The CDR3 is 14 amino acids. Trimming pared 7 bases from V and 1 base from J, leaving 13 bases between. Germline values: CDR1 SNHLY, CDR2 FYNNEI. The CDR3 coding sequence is TGTGCCAGCACCCGAGACAGCTTCCAAGAGACCCAGTACTTC. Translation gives CASTRDSFQETQYF.

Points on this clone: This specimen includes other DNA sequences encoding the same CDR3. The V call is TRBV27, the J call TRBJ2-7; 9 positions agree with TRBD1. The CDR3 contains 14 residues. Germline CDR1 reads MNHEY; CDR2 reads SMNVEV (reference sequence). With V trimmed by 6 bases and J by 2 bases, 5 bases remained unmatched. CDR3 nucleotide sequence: TGTGCCAGCAGCGCCGGGACAGGGACCTACGAGCAGTACTTC. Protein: CASSAGTGTYEQYF.

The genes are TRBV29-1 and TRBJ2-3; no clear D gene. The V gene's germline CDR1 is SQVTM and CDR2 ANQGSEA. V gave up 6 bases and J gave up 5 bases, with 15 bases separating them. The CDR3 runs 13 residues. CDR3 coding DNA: TGCAGCGTCGCCCCCCGGAGTGGAGATACGCAGTATTTT. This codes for CSVAPRSGDTQYF.

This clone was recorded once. The CDR3 bases are TGTGCCAGCTCACCGCGACTAGCGGGAGGACACGAGCAGTACTTC. It specifies CASSPRLAGGHEQYF. V usage is TRBV18 and J usage is TRBJ2-7; 13 bases are a match to TRBD2. From germline, CDR1 is KGHSH and CDR2 LQKENI. The CDR3 consists of 15 residues. V lost 3 bases, J lost 5 bases, and 4 bases stayed unmatched.

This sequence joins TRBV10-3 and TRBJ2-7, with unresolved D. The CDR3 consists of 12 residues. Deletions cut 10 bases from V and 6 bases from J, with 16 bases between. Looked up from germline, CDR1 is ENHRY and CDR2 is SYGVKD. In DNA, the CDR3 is TGTGCCACCAACCCGAGGTCGGGCGAGCAGTACTTC. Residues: CATNPRSGEQYF.

The CDR3 sequence is CASTETVSGTEAFF. DNA for the CDR3: TGTGCCAGCACCGAGACAGTGTCTGGAACTGAAGCTTTCTTT. The chain combines TRBV2 with TRBJ1-1; D perhaps matches TRBD1 (5 bases). The CDR3 covers 14 residues. V was shortened by 7 bases and J by 5 bases, with 17 bases between the two germline ends. Germline V gene data show CDR1 as SNHLY and CDR2 as FYNNEI.

CDR3 sequence (DNA): TGTGCCAGCAGCTTGGGGACAGGGTCCTACGAGCAGTACTTC. Encoded protein: CASSLGTGSYEQYF. The chain recombines TRBV7-8 with TRBJ2-7, with 9 nucleotides matching TRBD1. CDR3 length equals 14 residues. Trimming removed 3 bases from V and 1 base from J; junction bases left unmatched: 1. The germline gives CDR1 SGHVS, CDR2 FQNEAQ.

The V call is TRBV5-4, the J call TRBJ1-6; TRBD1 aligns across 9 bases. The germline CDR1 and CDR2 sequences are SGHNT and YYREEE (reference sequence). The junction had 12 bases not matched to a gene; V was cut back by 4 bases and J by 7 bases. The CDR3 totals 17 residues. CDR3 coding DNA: TGTGCCAGCAGCACTCAGTTTGTGGGGACAGGGAATTCACCCCTCCACTTT. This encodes CASSTQFVGTGNSPLHF.

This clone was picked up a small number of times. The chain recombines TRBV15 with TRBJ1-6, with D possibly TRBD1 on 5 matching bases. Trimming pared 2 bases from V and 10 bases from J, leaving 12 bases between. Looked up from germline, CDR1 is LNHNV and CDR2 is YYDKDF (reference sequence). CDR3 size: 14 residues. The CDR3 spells CATSRQGTKSPLHF. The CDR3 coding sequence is TGTGCCACCAGCAGACAGGGCACAAAGTCACCCCTCCACTTT.

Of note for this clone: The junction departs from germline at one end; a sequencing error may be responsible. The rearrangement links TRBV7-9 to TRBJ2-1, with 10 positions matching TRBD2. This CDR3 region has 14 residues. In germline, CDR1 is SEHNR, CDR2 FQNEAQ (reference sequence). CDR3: CASRLAGGFNEQFF. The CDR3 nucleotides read TGTGCCAGCAGGTTAGCGGGGGGTTTCAATGAGCAGTTCTTC.

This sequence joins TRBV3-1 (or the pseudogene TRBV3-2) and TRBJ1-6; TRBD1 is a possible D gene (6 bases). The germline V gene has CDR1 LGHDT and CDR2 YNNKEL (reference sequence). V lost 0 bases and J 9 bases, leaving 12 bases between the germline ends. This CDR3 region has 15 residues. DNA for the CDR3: TGTGCCAGCAGCCAAGATTTCAGGGGTGGTTCACCCCTCCACTTT. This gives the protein CASSQDFRGGSPLHF.

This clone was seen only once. As DNA, the CDR3 is TGCAGTGCTAGTTCTAGGACTAGCGGGGGGCGAATACTAGCCAAAAACATTCAGTACTTC. This translates into CSASSRTSGGRILAKNIQYF. V and J are TRBV20-1 and TRBJ2-4; 14 positions agree with TRBD2. Per germline, CDR1 DFQATT and CDR2 SNEGSKA (reference sequence). This CDR3 has 20 amino acids. With V trimmed by 3 bases and J by 0 bases, 13 bases remained unmatched.